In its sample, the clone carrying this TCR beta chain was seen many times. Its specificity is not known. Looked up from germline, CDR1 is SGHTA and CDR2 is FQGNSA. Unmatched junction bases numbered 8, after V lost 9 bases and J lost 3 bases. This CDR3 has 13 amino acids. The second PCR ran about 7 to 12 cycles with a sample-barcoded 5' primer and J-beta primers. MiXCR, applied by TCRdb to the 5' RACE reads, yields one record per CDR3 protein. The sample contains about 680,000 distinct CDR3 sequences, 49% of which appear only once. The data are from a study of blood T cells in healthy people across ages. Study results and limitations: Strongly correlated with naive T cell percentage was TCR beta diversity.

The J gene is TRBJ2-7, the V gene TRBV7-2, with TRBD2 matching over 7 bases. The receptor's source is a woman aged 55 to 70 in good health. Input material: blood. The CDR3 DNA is TGTGCCAGTAACCTGAGGGAGGGCTACGAGCAGTACTTC. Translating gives CASNLREGYEQYF.